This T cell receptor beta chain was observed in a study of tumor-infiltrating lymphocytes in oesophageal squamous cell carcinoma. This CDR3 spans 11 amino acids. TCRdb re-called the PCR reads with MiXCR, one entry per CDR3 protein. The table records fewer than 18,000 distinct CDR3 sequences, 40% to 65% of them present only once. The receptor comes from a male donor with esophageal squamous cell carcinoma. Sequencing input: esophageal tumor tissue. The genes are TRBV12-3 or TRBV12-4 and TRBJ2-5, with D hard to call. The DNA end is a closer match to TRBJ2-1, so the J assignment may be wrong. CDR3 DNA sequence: TGTGCCAGCAGTTTTTCGGACGAGCAGTTCTTC. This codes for CASSFSDEQFF.